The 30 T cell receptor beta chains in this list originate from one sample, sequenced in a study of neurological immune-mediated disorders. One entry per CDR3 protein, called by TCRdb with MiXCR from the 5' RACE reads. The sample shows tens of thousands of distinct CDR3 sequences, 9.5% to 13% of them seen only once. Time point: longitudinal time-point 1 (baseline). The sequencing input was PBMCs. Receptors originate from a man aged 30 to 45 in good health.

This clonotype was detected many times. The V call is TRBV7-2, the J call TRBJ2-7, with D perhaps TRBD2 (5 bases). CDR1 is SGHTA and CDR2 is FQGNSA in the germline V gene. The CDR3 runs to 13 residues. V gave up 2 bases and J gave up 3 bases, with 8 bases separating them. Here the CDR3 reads CASSLISDYEQYF. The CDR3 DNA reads TGTGCCAGCAGCTTAATTAGCGACTACGAGCAGTACTTC.

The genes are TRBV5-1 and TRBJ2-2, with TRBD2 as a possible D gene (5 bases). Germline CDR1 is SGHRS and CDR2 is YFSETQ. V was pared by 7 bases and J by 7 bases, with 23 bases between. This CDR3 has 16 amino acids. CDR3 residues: CASVREAISENGELFF. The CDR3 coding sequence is TGCGCCAGCGTCCGAGAAGCCATTAGCGAGAACGGGGAGCTGTTTTTT.

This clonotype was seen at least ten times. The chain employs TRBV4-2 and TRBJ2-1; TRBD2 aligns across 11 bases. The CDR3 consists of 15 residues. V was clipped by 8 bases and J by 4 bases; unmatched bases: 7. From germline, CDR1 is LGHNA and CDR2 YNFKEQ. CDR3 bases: TGTGCCAGCGATACTGGGACTAGCGGTTACAATGAGCAGTTCTTC. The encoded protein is CASDTGTSGYNEQFF.

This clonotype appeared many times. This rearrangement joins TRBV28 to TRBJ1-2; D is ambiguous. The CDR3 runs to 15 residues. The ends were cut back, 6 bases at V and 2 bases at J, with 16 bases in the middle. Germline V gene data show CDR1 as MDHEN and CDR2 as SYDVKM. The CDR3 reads CASRPPDPANYGYTF. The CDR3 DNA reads TGTGCCAGCAGACCGCCGGACCCAGCGAACTATGGCTACACCTTC.

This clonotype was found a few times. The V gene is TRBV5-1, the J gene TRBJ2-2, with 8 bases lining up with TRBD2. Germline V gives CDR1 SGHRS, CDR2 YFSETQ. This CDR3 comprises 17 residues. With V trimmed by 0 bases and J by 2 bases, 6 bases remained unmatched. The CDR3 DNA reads TGCGCCAGCAGCTTGGCGGCTAGCGGGTTAAACACCGGGGAGCTGTTTTTT. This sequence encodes CASSLAASGLNTGELFF.

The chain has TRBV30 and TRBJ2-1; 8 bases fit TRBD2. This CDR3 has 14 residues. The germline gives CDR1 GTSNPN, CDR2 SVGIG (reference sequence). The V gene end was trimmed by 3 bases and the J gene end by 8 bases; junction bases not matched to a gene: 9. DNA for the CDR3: TGTGCCTGGAGCTCCGGGACTAGTCTGTATGAGCAGTTCTTC. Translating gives CAWSSGTSLYEQFF.

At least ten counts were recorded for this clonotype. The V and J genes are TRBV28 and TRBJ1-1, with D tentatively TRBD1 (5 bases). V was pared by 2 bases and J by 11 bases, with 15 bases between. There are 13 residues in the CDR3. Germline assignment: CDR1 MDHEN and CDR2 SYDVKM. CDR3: CASSLGRENEAFF. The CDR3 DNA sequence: TGTGCCAGCAGTTTAGGCAGGGAAAATGAGGCTTTCTTT.

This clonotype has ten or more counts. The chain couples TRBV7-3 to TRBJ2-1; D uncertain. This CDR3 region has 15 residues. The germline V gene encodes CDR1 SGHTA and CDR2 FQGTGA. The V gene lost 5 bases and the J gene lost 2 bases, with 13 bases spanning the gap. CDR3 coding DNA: TGTGCCAGCAGCCCCTTCGAAGGCCCCTACAATGAGCAGTTCTTC. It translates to CASSPFEGPYNEQFF.

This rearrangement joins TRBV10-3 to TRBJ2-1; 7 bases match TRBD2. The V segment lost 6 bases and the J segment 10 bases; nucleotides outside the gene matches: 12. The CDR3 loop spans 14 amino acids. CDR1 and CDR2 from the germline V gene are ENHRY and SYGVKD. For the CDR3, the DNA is TGTGCCATCAGCATTAGGGAACTAGCGTCAGAGCAGTTCTTC. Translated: CAISIRELASEQFF.

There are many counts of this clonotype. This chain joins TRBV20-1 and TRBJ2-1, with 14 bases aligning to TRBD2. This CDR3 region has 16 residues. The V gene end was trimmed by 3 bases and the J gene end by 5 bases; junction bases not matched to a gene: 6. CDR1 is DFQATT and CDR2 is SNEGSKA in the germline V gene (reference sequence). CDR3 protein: CSARTSGGGYNNEQFF. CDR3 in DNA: TGCAGTGCTAGGACTAGCGGGGGGGGGTATAACAATGAGCAGTTCTTC.

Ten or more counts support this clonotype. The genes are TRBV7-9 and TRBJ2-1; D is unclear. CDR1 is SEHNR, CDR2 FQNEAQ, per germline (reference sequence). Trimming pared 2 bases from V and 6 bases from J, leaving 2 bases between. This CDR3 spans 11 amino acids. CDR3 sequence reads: CASSLLNEQFF. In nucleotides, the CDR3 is TGTGCCAGCAGCTTACTCAATGAGCAGTTCTTC.

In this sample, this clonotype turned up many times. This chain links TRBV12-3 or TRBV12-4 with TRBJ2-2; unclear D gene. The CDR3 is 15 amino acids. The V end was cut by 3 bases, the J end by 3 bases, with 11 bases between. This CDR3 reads CASSFRSPDTGELFF. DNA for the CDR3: TGTGCCAGCAGTTTCCGGAGTCCTGACACCGGGGAGCTGTTTTTT.

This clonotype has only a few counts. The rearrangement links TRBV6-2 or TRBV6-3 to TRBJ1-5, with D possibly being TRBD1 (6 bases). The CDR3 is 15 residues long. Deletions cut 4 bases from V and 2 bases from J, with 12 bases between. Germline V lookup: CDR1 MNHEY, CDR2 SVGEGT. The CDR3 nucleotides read TGTGCCAGCAGTTCAGGGACAATTGGCAATCAGCCCCAGCATTTT. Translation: CASSSGTIGNQPQHF.

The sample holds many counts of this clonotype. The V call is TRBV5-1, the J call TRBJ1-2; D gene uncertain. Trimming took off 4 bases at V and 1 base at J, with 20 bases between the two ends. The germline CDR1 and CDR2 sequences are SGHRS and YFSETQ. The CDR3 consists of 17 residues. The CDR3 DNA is TGCGCCAGCAGCGCCGGGAGGTCCAGGAATATTAACTATGGCTACACCTTC. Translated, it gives CASSAGRSRNINYGYTF.

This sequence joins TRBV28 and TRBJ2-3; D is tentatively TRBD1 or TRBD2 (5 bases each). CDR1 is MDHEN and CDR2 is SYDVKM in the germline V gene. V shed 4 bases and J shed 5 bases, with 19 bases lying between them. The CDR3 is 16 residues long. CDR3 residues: CASSWTWGGGGDTQYF. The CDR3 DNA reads TGTGCCAGCAGTTGGACCTGGGGCGGTGGGGGAGATACGCAGTATTTT.

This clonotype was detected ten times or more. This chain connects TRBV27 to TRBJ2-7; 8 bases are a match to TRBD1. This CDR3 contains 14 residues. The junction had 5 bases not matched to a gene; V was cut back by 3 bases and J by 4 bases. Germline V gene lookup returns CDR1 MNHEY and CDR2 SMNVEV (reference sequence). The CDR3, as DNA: TGTGCCAGCAGTTTCGACAGGGGTCTATACGAGCAGTACTTC. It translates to CASSFDRGLYEQYF.

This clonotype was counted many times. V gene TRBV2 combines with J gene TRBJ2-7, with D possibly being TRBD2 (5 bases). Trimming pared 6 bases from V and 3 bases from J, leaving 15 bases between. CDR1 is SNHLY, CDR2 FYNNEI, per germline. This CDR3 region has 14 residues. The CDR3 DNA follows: TGTGCCAGCAGGCGCACTAGAAGCGACTACGAGCAGTACTTC. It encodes CASRRTRSDYEQYF.

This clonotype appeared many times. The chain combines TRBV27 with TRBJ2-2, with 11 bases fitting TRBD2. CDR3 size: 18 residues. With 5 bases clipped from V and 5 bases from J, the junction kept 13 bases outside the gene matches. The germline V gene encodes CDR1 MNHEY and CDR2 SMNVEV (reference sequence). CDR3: CASSPRHNSGRETGELFF. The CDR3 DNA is TGTGCCAGCAGTCCTAGGCACAATAGCGGGAGGGAAACCGGGGAGCTGTTTTTT.

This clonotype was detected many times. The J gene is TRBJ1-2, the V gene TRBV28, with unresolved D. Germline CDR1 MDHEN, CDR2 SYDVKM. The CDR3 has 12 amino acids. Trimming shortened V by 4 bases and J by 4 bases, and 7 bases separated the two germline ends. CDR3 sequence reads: CASSYAPYGYTF. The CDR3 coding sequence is TGTGCCAGCAGTTACGCCCCCTATGGCTACACCTTC.

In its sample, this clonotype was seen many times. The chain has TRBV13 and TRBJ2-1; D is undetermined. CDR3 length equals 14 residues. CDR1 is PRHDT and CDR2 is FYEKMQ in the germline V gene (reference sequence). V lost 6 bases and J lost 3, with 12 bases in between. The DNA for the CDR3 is TGTGCCAGCAGGTGGCTTACAAGCTACAATGAGCAGTTCTTC. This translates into CASRWLTSYNEQFF.

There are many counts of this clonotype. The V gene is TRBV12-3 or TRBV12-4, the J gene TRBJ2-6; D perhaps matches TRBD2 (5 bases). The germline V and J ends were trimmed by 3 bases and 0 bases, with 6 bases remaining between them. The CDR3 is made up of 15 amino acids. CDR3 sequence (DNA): TGTGCCAGCAGTTTCGGGGTCTCTGGGGCCAACGTCCTGACTTTC. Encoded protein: CASSFGVSGANVLTF.

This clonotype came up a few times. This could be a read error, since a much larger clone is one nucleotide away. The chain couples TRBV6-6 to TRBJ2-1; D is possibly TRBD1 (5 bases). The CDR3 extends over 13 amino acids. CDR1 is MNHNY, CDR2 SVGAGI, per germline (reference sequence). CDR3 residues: CVSSTGQDNEQFF. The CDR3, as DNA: TGTGTCAGCAGTACCGGACAAGACAATGAGCAGTTCTTC.

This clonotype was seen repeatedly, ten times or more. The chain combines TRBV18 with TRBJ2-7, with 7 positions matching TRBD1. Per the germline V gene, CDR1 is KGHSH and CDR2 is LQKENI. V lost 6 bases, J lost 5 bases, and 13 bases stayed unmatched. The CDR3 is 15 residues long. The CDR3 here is CASSPTKDRDHEQYF. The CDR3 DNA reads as TGTGCCAGCTCGCCCACCAAAGACAGGGACCACGAGCAGTACTTC.

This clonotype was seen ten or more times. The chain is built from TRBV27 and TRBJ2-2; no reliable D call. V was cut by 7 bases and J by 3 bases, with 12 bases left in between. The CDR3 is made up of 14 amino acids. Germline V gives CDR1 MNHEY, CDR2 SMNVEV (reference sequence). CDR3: CASTSAGYTGELFF. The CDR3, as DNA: TGTGCCAGCACCTCGGCAGGATACACCGGGGAGCTGTTTTTT.

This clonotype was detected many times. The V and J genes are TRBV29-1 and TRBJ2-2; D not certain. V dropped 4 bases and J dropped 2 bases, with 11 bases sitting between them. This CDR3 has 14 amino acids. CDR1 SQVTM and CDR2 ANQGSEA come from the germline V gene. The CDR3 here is CSVGKTGNTGELFF. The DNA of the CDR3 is TGCAGCGTTGGTAAGACGGGTAACACCGGGGAGCTGTTTTTT.

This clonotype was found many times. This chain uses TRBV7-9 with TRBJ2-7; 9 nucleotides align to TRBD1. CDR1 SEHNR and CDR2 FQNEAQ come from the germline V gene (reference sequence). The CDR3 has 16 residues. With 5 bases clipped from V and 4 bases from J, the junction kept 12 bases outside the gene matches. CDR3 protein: CASSKGQGNLGYEQYF. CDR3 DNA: TGTGCCAGCAGCAAGGGACAGGGCAATCTCGGGTACGAGCAGTACTTC.

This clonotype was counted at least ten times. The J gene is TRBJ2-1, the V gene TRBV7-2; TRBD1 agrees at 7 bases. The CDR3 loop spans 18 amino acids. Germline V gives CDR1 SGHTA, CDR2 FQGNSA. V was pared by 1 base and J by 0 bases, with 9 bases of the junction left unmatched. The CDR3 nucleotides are TGTGCCAGCAGCTTAGTGGTCATCAGGGGGATCTCCTACAATGAGCAGTTCTTC. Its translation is CASSLVVIRGISYNEQFF.

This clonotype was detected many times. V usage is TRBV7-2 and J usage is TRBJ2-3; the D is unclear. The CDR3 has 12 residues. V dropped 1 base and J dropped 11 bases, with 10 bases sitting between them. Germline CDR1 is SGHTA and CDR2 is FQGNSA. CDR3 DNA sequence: TGTGCCAGCAGCTTAGTGGAGAGGAAGCAGTATTTT. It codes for CASSLVERKQYF.

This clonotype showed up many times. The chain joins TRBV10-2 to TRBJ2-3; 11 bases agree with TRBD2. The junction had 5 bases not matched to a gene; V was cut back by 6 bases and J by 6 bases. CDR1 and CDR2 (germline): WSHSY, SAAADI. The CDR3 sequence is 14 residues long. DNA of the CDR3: TGCGCCAGCAGCGTAGCGGGAGGGAAGGATACGCAGTATTTT. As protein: CASSVAGGKDTQYF.

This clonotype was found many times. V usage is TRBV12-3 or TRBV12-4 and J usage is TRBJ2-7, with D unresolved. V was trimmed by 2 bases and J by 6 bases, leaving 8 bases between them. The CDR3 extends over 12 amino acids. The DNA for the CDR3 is TGTGCCAGCAGTTTATCGAGGCGCGAGCAGTACTTC. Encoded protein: CASSLSRREQYF.